The sample holds one count of the clone carrying this TCR beta chain. Produced via immunoSEQ multiplex PCR; TCRdb's table is partial and in-frame only. This sample yields around 270,000 clones, of which 85% to 90% are seen a single time; about 4.2% belongs to the top ten. This record comes from a study of blood T cell repertoires in COVID-19. The CDR3 loop spans 13 amino acids. From germline, CDR1 is SGHRS and CDR2 YFSETQ. V was shortened by 5 bases and J by 3 bases, with 11 bases between the two germline ends. This receptor was taken from a man between 35 and 55 years old with acute or convalescent COVID-19. Sequencing input: peripheral blood. J is TRBJ1-1 and V is TRBV5-1; tentatively, D is TRBD1 (5 bases). The CDR3 region is CASRMGLDTEAFF. CDR3 nucleotide sequence: TGCGCCAGCAGGATGGGACTTGACACTGAAGCTTTCTTT.